This TCR beta chain was sequenced for a study of blood T cell repertoires in COVID-19. Overall study: Some COVID-19 samples were acute and others convalescent; all came from the United States, Italy and Spain. T cells, B-cell-depleted T cells, or PBMCs provided the cDNA or gDNA that served as material.

This CDR3 region has 12 residues. V was pared by 4 bases and J by 3 bases, with 10 bases between. The germline gives CDR1 SQVTM, CDR2 ANQGSEA. Per the original methods: Reference gene primers were amplified, and this amplification served to estimate nucleated cell counts. Sequencing used immunoSEQ multiplex PCR; TCRdb keeps in-frame clones, though not all of them. That table gives V, J and clone size, and the DNA gave D and trimming. Of about 99,000 clones in the sample, roughly nine tenths were seen once. The source is a human donor in a cohort sampled during active COVID-19. The specimen sequenced was peripheral blood. The V call is TRBV29-1, the J call TRBJ2-7, with D maybe TRBD1 (5 bases). The CDR3 DNA reads TGCAGCGTTGGACAGACCCACTACGAGCAGTACTTC. Amino acid sequence: CSVGQTHYEQYF.